Shown below are 19 T cell receptor beta chains from a single sample sequenced in a study of blood T cell repertoires in COVID-19. Sequenced by immunoSEQ multiplex PCR; TCRdb stores in-frame clones only, minus some. The data contain a few hundred thousand clones, over 80% of them seen just once; the ten biggest clones take up 1.2%. The material sequenced was PBMCs or T cells enriched from blood (not recorded which). The receptors stem from a man aged 25 to 40 who had recovered from COVID-19.

The chain links TRBV9 to TRBJ2-7, with 11 nucleotides matching TRBD1. V lost 3 bases and J lost 5; bases outside the gene matches: 7. There are 15 residues in the CDR3. Germline lookup yields CDR1 SGDLS and CDR2 YYNGEE. The CDR3 is CASSDGQGAGHEQYF. The CDR3 DNA is TGTGCCAGCAGCGACGGACAGGGGGCTGGGCACGAGCAGTACTTC.

The chain joins TRBV7-6 to TRBJ1-1; 7 nucleotides align to TRBD1. V trimming: 5 bases; J trimming: 3 bases; junction bases outside the gene matches: 6. CDR1 and CDR2 from the germline V gene are SGHVS and FNYEAQ. The CDR3 totals 14 residues. DNA for the CDR3: TGTGCCAGCAGCCTGGGGCAGGGGGACACTGAAGCTTTCTTT. It yields the protein CASSLGQGDTEAFF. Drawing the rest from reference TRBV7-6 and TRBJ1-1, the complete variable domain is GAGVSQSPRYKVTKRGQDVALRCDPISGHVSLYWYRQALGQGPEFLTYFNYEAQQDKSGLPNDRFSAERPEGSISTLTIQRTEQRDSAMYRCASSLGQGDTEAFFGQGTRLTVV.

This chain joins TRBV7-2 and TRBJ2-2, with TRBD2 matching over 10 bases. CDR1 SGHTA and CDR2 FQGNSA come from the germline V gene. CDR3 length: 17 residues. V was clipped by 2 bases and J by 0 bases; unmatched bases: 3. CDR3 sequence: CASSLRLAGANTGELFF. The CDR3 coding sequence is TGTGCCAGCAGCTTAAGGCTAGCGGGGGCGAACACCGGGGAGCTGTTTTTT.

This clone has a single count. CDR3 nucleotides: TGTGCCAGCAGCCCTGGACTAGCGGGAAACGAGCAGTACTTC. Translated: CASSPGLAGNEQYF. This chain uses TRBV7-2 with TRBJ2-7; TRBD2 agrees at 12 bases. The CDR3 length is 14 residues. With V trimmed by 5 bases and J by 5 bases, 4 bases remained unmatched. Germline V lookup: CDR1 SGHTA, CDR2 FQGNSA. Complete variable domain (other parts from reference TRBV7-2 and TRBJ2-7): GAGVSQSPSNKVTEKGKDVELRCDPISGHTALYWYRQSLGQGLEFLIYFQGNSAPDKSGLPSDRFSAERTGGSVSTLTIQRTQQEDSAVYLCASSPGLAGNEQYFGPGTRLTVT.

The V call is TRBV20-1, the J call TRBJ1-1; tentatively, D is TRBD1 (5 bases). The CDR3 consists of 13 residues. Germline V gene sequence: CDR1 DFQATT, CDR2 SNEGSKA (reference sequence). The germline V and J ends were trimmed by 3 bases and 1 base, with 9 bases remaining between them. The CDR3 sequence: CSASKGENTEAFF. CDR3 DNA sequence: TGCAGTGCTAGTAAAGGGGAGAACACTGAAGCTTTCTTT.

The V and J genes are TRBV5-4 and TRBJ1-1, with 10 positions matching TRBD1. The V and J ends lost 4 bases and 6 bases, in that order; junction bases with no gene match: 18. The V gene's germline CDR1 is SGHNT and CDR2 YYREEE (reference sequence). CDR3 length: 18 amino acids. CDR3 sequence reads: CASSRATKPDRGWAEAFF. CDR3 nucleotides: TGTGCCAGCAGCCGAGCAACAAAGCCGGACAGGGGGTGGGCTGAAGCTTTCTTT. Together with reference TRBV5-4 and TRBJ1-1, the CDR3 gives the full variable domain: ETGVTQSPTHLIKTRGQQVTLRCSSQSGHNTVSWYQQALGQGPQFIFQYYREEENGRGNFPPRFSGLQFPNYSSELNVNALELDDSALYLCASSRATKPDRGWAEAFFGQGTRLTVV.

J is TRBJ2-7 and V is TRBV7-9; a weak D match, TRBD1 (6 bases). The CDR3 has 15 residues. Germline V gene lookup returns CDR1 SEHNR and CDR2 FQNEAQ (reference sequence). The V end lost 3 bases, the J end lost 3 bases, and 15 bases lay between the germline ends. CDR3 in amino acids: CASSFSAARGYEQYF. CDR3 coding DNA: TGTGCCAGCAGCTTTAGCGCTGCCAGGGGCTACGAGCAGTACTTC. Combining the CDR3 with reference TRBV7-9 and TRBJ2-7 gives the whole variable domain DTGVSQNPRHKITKRGQNVTFRCDPISEHNRLYWYRQTLGQGPEFLTYFQNEAQLEKSRLLSDRFSAERPKGSFSTLEIQRTEQGDSAMYLCASSFSAARGYEQYFGPGTRLTVT.

The chain employs TRBV9 and TRBJ2-7; 11 bases are a match to TRBD2. CDR3 length: 17 residues. The V gene end was trimmed by 4 bases and the J gene end by 4 bases; junction bases not matched to a gene: 13. Germline V lookup: CDR1 SGDLS, CDR2 YYNGEE. This chain's CDR3 is CASSPQLGLAGGYEQYF. The CDR3 nucleotides are TGTGCCAGCAGCCCTCAACTGGGGCTAGCGGGAGGTTACGAGCAGTACTTC.

The J gene is TRBJ1-5, the V gene TRBV19, with a tentative D call TRBD1 (5 bases). Germline V CDR1 and CDR2: LNHDA, SQIVND (reference sequence). V was cut by 4 bases and J by 4 bases, with 14 bases left in between. The CDR3 totals 15 residues. CDR3 nucleotides: TGTGCCAGTAGTAAACAGGTAGGCCCAAATCAGCCCCAGCATTTT. This encodes CASSKQVGPNQPQHF.

This clone was seen more than once but under ten times. The J gene is TRBJ2-1, the V gene TRBV19; 7 bases align to TRBD2. The length of the CDR3 is 14 residues. V shed 6 bases and J 2 bases; nucleotides not matched to a gene: 4. Looked up from germline, CDR1 is LNHDA and CDR2 is SQIVND (reference sequence). The CDR3 loop is CASSMGLPYNEQFF. As DNA, the CDR3 is TGTGCCAGTAGCATGGGACTACCCTACAATGAGCAGTTCTTC.

The chain employs TRBV6-5 and TRBJ2-7; TRBD2 agrees at 9 bases. In germline, CDR1 is MNHEY, CDR2 SVGAGI. CDR3 length: 16 amino acids. V gave up 4 bases and J gave up 4 bases; unmatched junction bases: 11. The CDR3 reads CASSSPTSGYGYEQYF. In DNA form, the CDR3 reads TGTGCCAGCAGTTCCCCGACTAGCGGATACGGTTACGAGCAGTACTTC.

The chain has TRBV7-9 and TRBJ1-5; a weak D match, TRBD1 (6 bases). Germline V CDR1 and CDR2: SEHNR, FQNEAQ (reference sequence). Trimming shortened V by 0 bases and J by 7 bases, and 19 bases separated the two germline ends. CDR3 length equals 17 residues. Here the CDR3 DNA reads TGTGCCAGCAGCTTAGCACCGGGAGGGGGGAGCCTGCAGCCCCAGCATTTT. Its translation: CASSLAPGGGSLQPQHF.

This rearrangement joins TRBV4-3 to TRBJ2-2; tentative D call: TRBD1 (5 bases). Germline CDR1 LGHNA, CDR2 YSLEER. V lost 1 base, J lost 4 bases, and 7 bases lay in between. CDR3 length equals 14 residues. This chain's CDR3 is CASSQGQTTGELFF. For the CDR3, the DNA is TGCGCCAGCAGCCAAGGACAGACCACCGGGGAGCTGTTTTTT.

This chain uses TRBV5-4 with TRBJ2-7; the D is unclear. CDR1 is SGHNT, CDR2 YYREEE, per germline (reference sequence). V was cut by 0 bases and J by 6 bases, with 13 bases left in between. This CDR3 region has 14 residues. The CDR3 reads CASSLDPVYVEQYF. CDR3 DNA sequence: TGTGCCAGCAGCTTGGACCCGGTCTACGTCGAGCAGTACTTC.

The gene calls are TRBV5-1 and TRBJ1-2; D remains ambiguous. The V end lost 3 bases, the J end lost 4 bases, and 7 bases lay between the germline ends. CDR3 size: 12 residues. The germline V gene encodes CDR1 SGHRS and CDR2 YFSETQ. The CDR3, as DNA: TGCGCCAGCAGCTGGTATAGCTATGGCTACACCTTC. It yields the protein CASSWYSYGYTF.

This chain links TRBV7-2 with TRBJ1-1; the match to TRBD1 covers 7 bases. The CDR3 spans 13 residues. With 5 bases clipped from V and 1 base from J, the junction kept 1 base outside the gene matches. The germline V gene has CDR1 SGHTA and CDR2 FQGNSA. CDR3 protein: CASSRDRNTEAFF. For the CDR3, the DNA is TGTGCCAGCAGCCGGGACAGGAACACTGAAGCTTTCTTT.

The genes are TRBV3-1 (or the pseudogene TRBV3-2) and TRBJ2-7; tentatively, D is TRBD2 (6 bases). Trimming stripped 4 bases from V and 4 bases from J, with 23 bases between. The CDR3 loop spans 17 amino acids. Germline-derived CDR1 and CDR2 are LGHDT and YNNKEL (reference sequence). CDR3 residues: CASSPPSGHIRRYEQYF. As DNA, the CDR3 is TGTGCCAGCAGCCCCCCCAGCGGGCACATCCGACGGTACGAGCAGTACTTC.

The genes are TRBV7-9 and TRBJ2-5, with TRBD1 as a possible D gene (5 bases). Deletions cut 1 base from V and 3 bases from J, with 24 bases between. This CDR3 has 19 amino acids. Germline V lookup: CDR1 SEHNR, CDR2 FQNEAQ (reference sequence). The CDR3 bases are TGTGCCAGCAGCTTAGTTGAGTCCTCCGCGGCCGAAGGGGAAGAGACCCAGTACTTC. Its translation: CASSLVESSAAEGEETQYF. The whole variable domain, filled in from reference TRBV7-9 and TRBJ2-5, reads DTGVSQNPRHKITKRGQNVTFRCDPISEHNRLYWYRQTLGQGPEFLTYFQNEAQLEKSRLLSDRFSAERPKGSFSTLEIQRTEQGDSAMYLCASSLVESSAAEGEETQYFGPGTRLLVL.

V gene TRBV21-1 combines with J gene TRBJ2-5; TRBD1 is the table's D call and was not checked against the DNA. TRBV21-1 counts as a pseudogene. This CDR3 contains 17 residues. The CDR3 reads CASSKARVWTDQETQYF. DNA of the CDR3: TGTGCCAGCAGCAAAGCAAGGGTCTGGACAGACCAAGAGACCCAGTACTTC.